This section outlines one T cell receptor beta chain sequence together with its context. The source of the sample is a study of blood T cell repertoires in COVID-19. On the study more broadly: Collection of acute and convalescent COVID-19 samples took place in the United States, Italy and Spain. The analysed material was cDNA or gDNA that came from T cells, B-cell-depleted T cells, or PBMCs.

The CDR3 consists of 18 residues. CDR1 and CDR2 (germline): MDHEN, SYDVKM. The J segment lost 5 bases and the V segment lost 2 bases, leaving 9 bases of the junction unmatched. As processed by the authors: Amplified reference gene primers provided the basis for estimating nucleated cell counts. Assay used: immunoSEQ multiplex PCR; TCRdb lists only in-frame clones, some missing. V, J and clone size reflect that table, while D and trimming were determined from the DNA. The table has approximately 210,000 clones, 92% seen once. Source material: peripheral blood. The TCR sequence derives from a young man with acute or convalescent COVID-19. The genes are TRBV28 and TRBJ2-5, with 15 bases identical to TRBD2. The CDR3 region has the DNA TGTGCCAGCAGTTTAGAGGGACTAGCGGGAGGATGGGGGGAGACCCAGTACTTC. It encodes CASSLEGLAGGWGETQYF.